What follows is one T cell receptor (beta chain) and its context. Its antigen is as yet unknown. Other DNA sequences in the same sample also yield this CDR3. The data were obtained in a study of shared clonotypes between healthy human individuals. The study, taken as a whole, reports: Naive subsets tended to show greater estimated richness than memory subsets.

The assay was immunoSEQ multiplex PCR, and TCRdb's table has in-frame clones only and misses some. Of about 1,800,000 clones listed, about 94% are singletons. Germline CDR1 is SGHAT and CDR2 is FQNNGV. CDR3 length: 12 amino acids. Trimming shortened V by 9 bases and J by 0 bases, and 9 bases separated the two germline ends. CD45RO-negative cells were positively selected for CCR7, leaving out terminally differentiated effector memory CD45RA+ cells. The chain is built from TRBV11-2 and TRBJ2-7, with D perhaps TRBD2 (6 bases). This TCR was sampled from a man aged 18 to 29 in good health. The sequencing sample was made of naive CD8+ T cells sorted from blood. The CDR3 nucleotides are TGTGCCAGTTCGGGGGACTCCTACGAGCAGTACTTC. This sequence encodes CASSGDSYEQYF.